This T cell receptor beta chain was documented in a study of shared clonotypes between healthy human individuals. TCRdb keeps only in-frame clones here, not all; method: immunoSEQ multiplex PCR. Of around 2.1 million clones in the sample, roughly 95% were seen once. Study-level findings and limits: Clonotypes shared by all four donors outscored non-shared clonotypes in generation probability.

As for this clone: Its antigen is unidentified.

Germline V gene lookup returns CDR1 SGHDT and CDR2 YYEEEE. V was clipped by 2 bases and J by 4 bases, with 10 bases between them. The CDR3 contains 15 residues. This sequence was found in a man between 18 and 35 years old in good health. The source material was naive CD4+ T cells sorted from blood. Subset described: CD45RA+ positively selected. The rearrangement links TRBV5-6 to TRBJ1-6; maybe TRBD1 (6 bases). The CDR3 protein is CASSFGQIYNSPLHF. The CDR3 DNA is TGTGCCAGCAGCTTTGGACAGATTTATAATTCACCCCTCCACTTT.